These T cell receptor beta chains were read from a single sample in a study of CXCR4 blockade with PD-1 therapy in pancreatic cancer. Measured with immunoSEQ multiplex PCR; TCRdb has only the in-frame clones, and not every one. Altogether just under 6,000 clones are present, less than 40% being singletons, with the ten largest covering roughly 13%. What was sequenced was tumor tissue. These receptors were taken from a human donor with pancreatic ductal adenocarcinoma. The conserved cysteine and the conserved F or W are not part of the CDR3 here. The order of the fields is CDR3 protein, J gene, V gene, clone size. The size of a clone is reported for some rows only, either as once, few or many, or as a class for expanded clones.

cdr3_aa: ASSRAAGAAKNIQY
j_call: TRBJ2-4
v_call: TRBV19
clone_size: -

cdr3_aa: ASSNRGGRETQY
j_call: TRBJ2-5
v_call: TRBV7-6
clone_size: few

cdr3_aa: SVEGLIYTDTQY
j_call: TRBJ2-3
v_call: TRBV29-1
clone_size: -

cdr3_aa: ASSRTGLSSYEQY
j_call: TRBJ2-7
v_call: TRBV19
clone_size: -

cdr3_aa: ASSPRIRTSGFQETQY
j_call: TRBJ2-5
v_call: TRBV11-3
clone_size: many

cdr3_aa: ASSLLGDGTGELF
j_call: TRBJ2-2
v_call: TRBV5-1
clone_size: -

cdr3_aa: ASSPPGSGPTYNEQF
j_call: TRBJ2-1
v_call: TRBV18
clone_size: -

cdr3_aa: ASSQYQTGNTEAF
j_call: TRBJ1-1
v_call: TRBV4-1
clone_size: medium-sized

cdr3_aa: ASSLERAEKLF
j_call: TRBJ1-4
v_call: TRBV6-8
clone_size: few

cdr3_aa: ASSPLEGHETQY
j_call: TRBJ2-5
v_call: TRBV11-3
clone_size: many

cdr3_aa: SVEDRAGNSYEQY
j_call: TRBJ2-7
v_call: TRBV29-1
clone_size: -

cdr3_aa: ASRDPNYGYT
j_call: TRBJ1-2
v_call: TRBV25-1
clone_size: -